A single TCR beta chain is shown here with its context. The sample belongs to a study of blood T cell repertoires in COVID-19. Across the whole study: Acute and convalescent COVID-19 specimens originated in the United States, Italy and Spain. In each case, the material was cDNA or gDNA derived from T cells, B-cell-depleted T cells, or PBMCs.

In the original workflow: Nucleated cell number was recorded as an estimate derived from reference gene primer amplification. The table came from immunoSEQ multiplex PCR; TCRdb's copy has only in-frame clones and leaves some out. D and trimming come from the DNA, and the V and J calls and clone size come from that table. The sample has 200,000 to 250,000 clones; roughly 80% are singletons. The CDR3 runs to 13 residues. The V segment lost 3 bases and the J segment 4 bases; nucleotides outside the gene matches: 3. In germline, CDR1 is LNHNV, CDR2 YYDKDF (reference sequence). This TCR derives from a woman over 75 with acute or convalescent COVID-19. The sequenced material came from peripheral blood. The chain carries TRBV15 and TRBJ2-7; 7 bases align to TRBD1. The CDR3 DNA sequence: TGTGCCACCAGCAGCCTGGACAGGTACGAGCAGTACTTC. Encoded protein: CATSSLDRYEQYF.